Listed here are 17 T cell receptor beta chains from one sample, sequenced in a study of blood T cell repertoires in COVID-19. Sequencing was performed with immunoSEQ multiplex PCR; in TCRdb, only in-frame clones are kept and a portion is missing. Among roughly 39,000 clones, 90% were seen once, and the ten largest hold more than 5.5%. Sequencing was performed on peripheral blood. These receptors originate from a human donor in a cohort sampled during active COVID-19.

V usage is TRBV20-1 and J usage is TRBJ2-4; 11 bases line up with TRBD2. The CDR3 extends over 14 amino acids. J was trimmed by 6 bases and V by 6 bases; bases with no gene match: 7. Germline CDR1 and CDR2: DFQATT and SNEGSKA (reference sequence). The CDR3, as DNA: TGCAGTGCCAGTAGCGGGAGGGCGGGAAACATTCAGTACTTC. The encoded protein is CSASSGRAGNIQYF.

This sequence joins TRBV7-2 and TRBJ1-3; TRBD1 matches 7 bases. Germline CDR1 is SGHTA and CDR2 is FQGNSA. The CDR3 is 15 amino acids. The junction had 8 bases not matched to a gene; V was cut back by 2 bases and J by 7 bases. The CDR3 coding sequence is TGTGCCAGCAGCTTAAAGTCAGGGGGTGGGAACACCATATATTTT. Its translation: CASSLKSGGGNTIYF.

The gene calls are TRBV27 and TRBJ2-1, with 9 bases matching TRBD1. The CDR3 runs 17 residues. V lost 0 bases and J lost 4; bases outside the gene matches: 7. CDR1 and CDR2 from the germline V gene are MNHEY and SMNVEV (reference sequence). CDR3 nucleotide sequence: TGTGCCAGCAGTTTATCCATGGACAGGGGTTTTTACAATGAGCAGTTCTTC. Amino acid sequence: CASSLSMDRGFYNEQFF.

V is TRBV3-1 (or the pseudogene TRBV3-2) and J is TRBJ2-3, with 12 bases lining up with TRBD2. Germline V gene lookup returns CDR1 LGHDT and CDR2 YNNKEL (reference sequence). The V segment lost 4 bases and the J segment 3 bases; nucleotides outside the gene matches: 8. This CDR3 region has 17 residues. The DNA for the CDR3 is TGTGCCAGCAGCCCCGGCGGACTAGCGGGGATAACAGATACGCAGTATTTT. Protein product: CASSPGGLAGITDTQYF.

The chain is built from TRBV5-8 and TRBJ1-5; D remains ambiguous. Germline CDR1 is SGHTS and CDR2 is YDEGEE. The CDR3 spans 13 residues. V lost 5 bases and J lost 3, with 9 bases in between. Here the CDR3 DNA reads TGTGCCAGCAGACCGCGAGACAATCAGCCCCAGCATTTT. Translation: CASRPRDNQPQHF. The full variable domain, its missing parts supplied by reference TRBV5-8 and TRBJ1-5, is EAGVTQSPTHLIKTRGQQATLRCSPISGHTSVYWYQQALGLGLQFLLWYDEGEERNRGNFPPRFSGRQFPNYSSELNVNALELEDSALYLCASRPRDNQPQHFGDGTRLSIL.

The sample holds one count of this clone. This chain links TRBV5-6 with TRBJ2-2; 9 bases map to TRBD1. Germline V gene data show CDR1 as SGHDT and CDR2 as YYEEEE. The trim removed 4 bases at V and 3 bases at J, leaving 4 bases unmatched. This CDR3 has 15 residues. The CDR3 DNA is TGTGCCAGCAGCGATACAGGGGGCTACACCGGGGAGCTGTTTTTT. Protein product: CASSDTGGYTGELFF.

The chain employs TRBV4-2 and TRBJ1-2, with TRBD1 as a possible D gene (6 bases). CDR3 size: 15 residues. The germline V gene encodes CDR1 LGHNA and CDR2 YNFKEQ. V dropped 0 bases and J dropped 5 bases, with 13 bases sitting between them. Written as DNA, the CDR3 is TGTGCCAGCAGCCAAGATGAGGGGGTCGGTTATGGCTACACCTTC. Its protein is CASSQDEGVGYGYTF.

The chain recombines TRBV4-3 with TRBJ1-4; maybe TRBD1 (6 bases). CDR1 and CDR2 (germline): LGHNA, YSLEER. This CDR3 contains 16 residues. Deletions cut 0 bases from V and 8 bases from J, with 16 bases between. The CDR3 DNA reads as TGCGCCAGCAGCCAAGATGGGGGCGATCTTAGAGAAAAACTGTTTTTT. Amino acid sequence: CASSQDGGDLREKLFF.

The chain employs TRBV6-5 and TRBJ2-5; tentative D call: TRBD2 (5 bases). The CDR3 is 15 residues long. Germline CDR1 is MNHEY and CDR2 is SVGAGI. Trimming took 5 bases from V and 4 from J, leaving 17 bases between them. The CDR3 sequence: CASSPFDGRGETQYF. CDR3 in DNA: TGTGCCAGCAGTCCATTCGATGGTCGGGGAGAGACCCAGTACTTC.

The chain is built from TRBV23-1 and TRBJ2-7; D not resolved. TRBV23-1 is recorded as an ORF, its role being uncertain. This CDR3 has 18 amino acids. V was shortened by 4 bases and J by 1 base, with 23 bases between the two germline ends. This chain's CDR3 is CASSRRVVALSPSYEQYF. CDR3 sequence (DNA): TGCGCCAGCAGTCGGAGAGTAGTAGCCCTCTCTCCGTCCTACGAGCAGTACTTC.

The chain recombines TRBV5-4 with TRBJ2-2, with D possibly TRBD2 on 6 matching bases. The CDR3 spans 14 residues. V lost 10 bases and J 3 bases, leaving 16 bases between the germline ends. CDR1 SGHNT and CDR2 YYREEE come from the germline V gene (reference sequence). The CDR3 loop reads CASPGGVDTGELFF. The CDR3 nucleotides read TGTGCCTCCCCCGGGGGAGTGGACACCGGGGAGCTGTTTTTT.

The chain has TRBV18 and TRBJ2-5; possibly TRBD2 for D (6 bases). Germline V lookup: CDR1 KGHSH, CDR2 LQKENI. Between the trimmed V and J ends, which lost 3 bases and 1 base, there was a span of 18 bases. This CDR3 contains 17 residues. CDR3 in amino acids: CASSPSFFREAQETQYF. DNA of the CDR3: TGTGCCAGCTCACCGTCGTTCTTTAGGGAGGCCCAAGAGACCCAGTACTTC.

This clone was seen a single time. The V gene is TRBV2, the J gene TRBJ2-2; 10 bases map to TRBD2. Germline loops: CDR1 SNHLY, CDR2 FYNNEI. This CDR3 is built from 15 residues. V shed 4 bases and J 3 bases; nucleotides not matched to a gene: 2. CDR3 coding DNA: TGTGCCAGCAGTGCCAGCGGGGGGGACACCGGGGAGCTGTTTTTT. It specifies CASSASGGDTGELFF.

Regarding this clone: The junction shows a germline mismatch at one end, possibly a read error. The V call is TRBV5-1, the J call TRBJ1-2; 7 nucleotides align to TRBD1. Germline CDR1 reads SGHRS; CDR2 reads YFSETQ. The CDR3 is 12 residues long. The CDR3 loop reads CASSFGTDGYTF. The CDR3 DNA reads TGCGCCAGCAGCTTCGGGACAGATGGGTACACCTTC.

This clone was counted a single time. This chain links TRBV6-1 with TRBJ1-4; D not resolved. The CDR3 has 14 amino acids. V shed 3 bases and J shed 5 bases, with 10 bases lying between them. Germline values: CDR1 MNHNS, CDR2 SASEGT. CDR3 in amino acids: CASSDRSGNEKLFF. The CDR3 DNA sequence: TGTGCCAGCAGTGATCGGAGTGGAAATGAAAAACTGTTTTTT.

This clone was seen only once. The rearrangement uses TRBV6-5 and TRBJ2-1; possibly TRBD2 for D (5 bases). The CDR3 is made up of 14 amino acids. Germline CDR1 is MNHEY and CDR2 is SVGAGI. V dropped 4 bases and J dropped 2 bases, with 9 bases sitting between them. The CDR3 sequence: CASSFRGTYNEQFF. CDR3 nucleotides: TGTGCCAGCAGTTTTCGGGGAACCTACAATGAGCAGTTCTTC.

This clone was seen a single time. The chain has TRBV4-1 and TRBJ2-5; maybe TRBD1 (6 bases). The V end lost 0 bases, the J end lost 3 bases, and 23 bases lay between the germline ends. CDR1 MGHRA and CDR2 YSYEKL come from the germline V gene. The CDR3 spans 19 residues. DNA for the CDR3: TGCGCCAGCAGCCAAGAGCAATCGGTCGCGCAGGGGAAGAAAGAGACCCAGTACTTC. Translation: CASSQEQSVAQGKKETQYF.